This T cell receptor (beta chain) stems from a study of T cell changes during pregnancy in multiple sclerosis (dated by TCRdb to between 2017 and 2020). With regard to the full study: The study looked at changes in the T cell repertoire across pregnancy in women with multiple sclerosis.

With respect to this clone: Its specific antigen is unknown. No much larger clone is present one base from it, and per-base qualities are unavailable.

The library was prepared using the immunoSEQ multiplex PCR assay. TCRdb obtained this table from immuneACCESS and retained in-frame rearrangements with V and J assigned. These tables miss some clones; where compared with another copy, unresolved V genes account for less than half of the shortfall, and the remainder is unexplained. The sample table holds fewer than 60,000 clones, of which 94% were seen once. Clones ranked in the top ten supply approximately 0.31% of the sample. Trimming accounts for 0 bases at V and 4 bases at J, while the number of junction bases matched to no gene is 5. The CDR3 starts with the cysteine, ends with the phenylalanine, and has 16 residues. Only the CDR3 portion is preserved as DNA: 48 bases, with reading frame beginning at the first base. Reading the germline V gene gives CDR1 LGHNA and CDR2 YSLEER.

The sequence was collected from a female donor with multiple sclerosis, enrolled in a pregnancy study. Sequencing used CD4+ T cells from peripheral blood mononuclear cells, obtained in the third trimester of pregnancy. In this chain, TRBV4-3 is recombined with TRBJ1-5; 8 junctional bases match TRBD1. The DNA sequence follows: TGCGCCAGCAGCCAAGACCTTGACAGGGGTAATCAGCCCCAGCATTTT. Its protein product is CASSQDLDRGNQPQHF.